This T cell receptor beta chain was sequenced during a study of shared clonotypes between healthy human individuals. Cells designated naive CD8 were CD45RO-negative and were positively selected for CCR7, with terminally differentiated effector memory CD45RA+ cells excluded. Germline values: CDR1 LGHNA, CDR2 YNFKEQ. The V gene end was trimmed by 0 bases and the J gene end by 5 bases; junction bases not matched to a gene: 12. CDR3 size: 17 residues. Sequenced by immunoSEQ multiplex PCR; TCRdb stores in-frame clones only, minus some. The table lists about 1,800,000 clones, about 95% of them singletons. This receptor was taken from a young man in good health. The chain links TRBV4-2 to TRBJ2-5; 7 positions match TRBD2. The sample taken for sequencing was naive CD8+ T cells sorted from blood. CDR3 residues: CASSQESWERGMETQYF. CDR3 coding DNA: TGTGCCAGCAGCCAAGAGTCATGGGAGCGGGGTATGGAGACCCAGTACTTC.